The rows below give T cell receptor beta chains drawn from one sample of a study of cytomegalovirus exposure and HLA in healthy donors. The repertoire was sequenced with immunoSEQ multiplex PCR; TCRdb's copy has only in-frame clones and lacks some. Altogether approximately 150,000 clones are present, around 81% being singletons, with the ten largest covering roughly an eighth. Material: PBMCs. All receptors come from a woman between 45 and 60 years old in good health and CMV-seronegative. CDR3s leave out the opening cysteine and the closing phenylalanine or tryptophan.

cdr3_aa: ASSPLRGETQY
j_call: TRBJ2-5
cdr3_length: 11
v_call: TRBV7-9

cdr3_aa: ASSVAYSGLAGELEQF
j_call: TRBJ2-1
cdr3_length: 16
v_call: TRBV9

cdr3_aa: ASSLGGSDLGEQY
j_call: TRBJ2-7
cdr3_length: 13
v_call: TRBV5-4

cdr3_aa: ASRTAGGEKLF
j_call: TRBJ1-4
cdr3_length: 11
v_call: TRBV6-1

cdr3_aa: ASSESRGRNEQF
j_call: TRBJ2-1
cdr3_length: 12
v_call: TRBV5-4

cdr3_aa: ASSVDSSSYNEQF
j_call: TRBJ2-1
cdr3_length: 13
v_call: TRBV2

cdr3_aa: ASSFLGQHQPQH
j_call: TRBJ1-5
cdr3_length: 12
v_call: TRBV5-8

cdr3_aa: STGGVLQPQH
j_call: TRBJ1-5
cdr3_length: 10
v_call: TRBV28

cdr3_aa: ASSMYRGLSGANVLT
j_call: TRBJ2-6
cdr3_length: 15
v_call: TRBV2

cdr3_aa: ASSLGQQTYEQY
j_call: TRBJ2-7
cdr3_length: 12
v_call: TRBV7-2

cdr3_aa: AISEGEQKLF
j_call: TRBJ1-4
cdr3_length: 10
v_call: TRBV10-3

cdr3_aa: ASSLEIVIGTDTQY
j_call: TRBJ2-3
cdr3_length: 14
v_call: TRBV7-2

cdr3_aa: ASSALVPHSGNTIY
j_call: TRBJ1-3
cdr3_length: 14
v_call: TRBV11-2

cdr3_aa: ASSSRQGAGYEQY
j_call: TRBJ2-7
cdr3_length: 13
v_call: TRBV19

cdr3_aa: ASSLGGSAYNEQF
j_call: TRBJ2-1
cdr3_length: 13
v_call: TRBV7-8

cdr3_aa: ASSSTGGFFGEQY
j_call: TRBJ2-7
cdr3_length: 13
v_call: TRBV5-6

cdr3_aa: ASSLSGRAVDTQY
j_call: TRBJ2-3
cdr3_length: 13
v_call: TRBV11-2

cdr3_aa: ASSPGQGAGANVLT
j_call: TRBJ2-6
cdr3_length: 14
v_call: TRBV5-1

cdr3_aa: ASSARGGTNTGELF
j_call: TRBJ2-2
cdr3_length: 14
v_call: TRBV7-3

cdr3_aa: ASSFGSSYNEQF
j_call: TRBJ2-1
cdr3_length: 12
v_call: TRBV27

cdr3_aa: ASRRDKPNQPQH
j_call: TRBJ1-5
cdr3_length: 12
v_call: TRBV27

cdr3_aa: ASSNRDSQETQY
j_call: TRBJ2-5
cdr3_length: 12
v_call: TRBV5-4

cdr3_aa: ASSLGQFSGRGQGYEQY
j_call: .
cdr3_length: 17
v_call: TRBV5-1

cdr3_aa: ASSQDPAGGPNTGELF
j_call: TRBJ2-2
cdr3_length: 16
v_call: TRBV4-2

cdr3_aa: ASSLGSSTGELF
j_call: TRBJ2-2
cdr3_length: 12
v_call: TRBV13

cdr3_aa: ASIGTGVQPQH
j_call: TRBJ1-5
cdr3_length: 11
v_call: TRBV6-6

cdr3_aa: ASSEEAGTGRQPQH
j_call: TRBJ1-5
cdr3_length: 14
v_call: TRBV4-1

cdr3_aa: ATSRDTYDGNYEQY
j_call: TRBJ2-7
cdr3_length: 14
v_call: TRBV15

cdr3_aa: ASRGLGGTDTQY
j_call: TRBJ2-3
cdr3_length: 12
v_call: TRBV19

cdr3_aa: ASTQTGDSYEQY
j_call: TRBJ2-7
cdr3_length: 12
v_call: TRBV27

cdr3_aa: SVKMTGGTTEAF
j_call: TRBJ1-1
cdr3_length: 12
v_call: TRBV29-1

cdr3_aa: ASSLDTYYEQY
j_call: .
cdr3_length: 11
v_call: TRBV5-6

cdr3_aa: ASSSNSYEQY
j_call: TRBJ2-7
cdr3_length: 10
v_call: TRBV11-3

cdr3_aa: SLTYGYT
j_call: TRBJ1-2
cdr3_length: 7
v_call: TRBV20-1

cdr3_aa: ASSSPAGITGELF
j_call: TRBJ2-2
cdr3_length: 13
v_call: TRBV7-8

cdr3_aa: SVPHERPTTDTQY
j_call: TRBJ2-3
cdr3_length: 13
v_call: TRBV29-1

cdr3_aa: ASSWGNPRGNTEAF
j_call: TRBJ1-1
cdr3_length: 14
v_call: TRBV27

cdr3_aa: ASSERERGVTDTQY
j_call: TRBJ2-3
cdr3_length: 14
v_call: TRBV5-4

cdr3_aa: AINAGGPDTQY
j_call: TRBJ2-3
cdr3_length: 11
v_call: TRBV10-3

cdr3_aa: ASSGDRERYEQY
j_call: TRBJ2-7
cdr3_length: 12
v_call: TRBV25-1

cdr3_aa: ASSPRGVYNEQF
j_call: TRBJ2-1
cdr3_length: 12
v_call: TRBV28

cdr3_aa: ASSPTGDQPQH
j_call: TRBJ1-5
cdr3_length: 11
v_call: TRBV19

cdr3_aa: ASSLRTGDRTGELF
j_call: TRBJ2-2
cdr3_length: 14
v_call: TRBV7-9

cdr3_aa: ASSLKTAGGQY
j_call: TRBJ2-7
cdr3_length: 11
v_call: TRBV4-1

cdr3_aa: ASSELARQGGYNEQF
j_call: TRBJ2-1
cdr3_length: 15
v_call: TRBV25-1

cdr3_aa: ASRVTAGLGEKLF
j_call: TRBJ1-4
cdr3_length: 13
v_call: TRBV2

cdr3_aa: ASSPQENSPLH
j_call: TRBJ1-6
cdr3_length: 11
v_call: TRBV18

cdr3_aa: ASKGRHEQY
j_call: TRBJ2-7
cdr3_length: 9
v_call: TRBV6-5

cdr3_aa: ASSTQPGQGYYGYT
j_call: TRBJ1-2
cdr3_length: 14
v_call: TRBV11-2

cdr3_aa: SVDEGVRGYT
j_call: TRBJ1-2
cdr3_length: 10
v_call: TRBV29-1

cdr3_aa: ASSGSQAGGPYNEQF
j_call: TRBJ2-1
cdr3_length: 15
v_call: TRBV9

cdr3_aa: ASSDRSSGRSNEQF
j_call: TRBJ2-1
cdr3_length: 14
v_call: TRBV10-1